The 20 T cell receptor beta chains listed next were all sequenced from one sample in a study of regulatory T cells in long-lasting Graves disease (dated by TCRdb to about 2021). Preparation of the library involved multiplex PCR. The sequencer listed for this sample is Illumina HiSeq 4000. To build TCR beta libraries, CDR3 regions were amplified by Arm-PCR using iRepertoire HTBI primers. In TCRdb, the public reads were trimmed at Q25 with fastp and aligned with MiXCR, with productive beta chains retained. Duplicate CDR3 protein sequences are folded into a single record with the most common DNA and genes. Across this sample there are about 210,000 distinct CDR3 sequences, with roughly 18% seen only once. Of the sample, 10% to 15% falls within the top ten clones. This specimen's time point label, interpreted: newly diagnosed GD, antithyroid drugs for less than 3 months. For both TCR sequencing and RNA sequencing, RNA was extracted from PBMCs using TRIzol.

These data also formed part of another study, on T cells in Graves' hyperthyroidism and ophthalmopathy.

The sequences come from peripheral blood mononuclear cells (PBMCs), collected at new diagnosis, from a patient treated with antithyroid drugs. The receptor source for this set is a woman aged 25 to 45 with Graves disease. Donor details come from another sample of the same person, matched by shared clones.

This clonotype was found many times. The chain links TRBV28 to TRBJ1-6; tentatively, D is TRBD1 (6 bases). V was trimmed by 6 bases and J by 7 bases, leaving 16 bases between them. CDR3 length: 15 residues. The germline gives CDR1 MDHEN, CDR2 SYDVKM. CDR3 DNA sequence: TGTGCCAGCAGCCCGGATGGGGGGCGGAATTCACCCCTCCACTTT. Protein product: CASSPDGGRNSPLHF.

Comment on this clonotype: A read error may account for a junction end that differs from germline. The chain uses TRBV12-3 or TRBV12-4 and TRBJ2-5, with 7 positions matching TRBD2. The CDR3 length is 12 residues. CDR3 sequence reads: CASSQLGGGRDF. The CDR3 bases are TGTGCCAGCAGCCAATTGGGCGGGGGTAGGGACTTC.

This clonotype was counted many times. The chain recombines TRBV28 with TRBJ2-7, with TRBD2 matching over 12 bases. V dropped 5 bases and J dropped 4; count of bases not matched to a gene: 6. The germline gives CDR1 MDHEN, CDR2 SYDVKM. CDR3 length: 15 amino acids. The CDR3 region is CASSHRLAGAYEQYF. DNA of the CDR3: TGTGCCAGCAGTCACAGACTAGCGGGAGCGTACGAGCAGTACTTC.

In this sample, this clonotype turned up many times. This chain links TRBV6-1 with TRBJ1-5, with TRBD1 matching over 8 bases. With 6 bases clipped from V and 0 bases from J, the junction kept 7 bases outside the gene matches. The germline CDR1 and CDR2 sequences are MNHNS and SASEGT. The CDR3 length is 16 residues. The CDR3 loop reads CASRKTGDNSNQPQHF. The CDR3 coding sequence is TGTGCCAGCAGAAAGACAGGGGACAATAGCAATCAGCCCCAGCATTTT.

The sample holds many counts of this clonotype. Relative to the germline gene, one junction end is altered; a read error may explain this. The rearrangement uses TRBV4-1 and TRBJ1-1, with D possibly being TRBD1 (5 bases). Germline CDR1 reads MGHRA; CDR2 reads YSYEKL. The CDR3 loop spans 13 amino acids. The CDR3, as DNA: TGCGCCAGCAGCCAAGTGGAGTTCCGGGACGCCTATTTT. Translating gives CASSQVEFRDAYF.

This clonotype appeared many times. The V gene is TRBV28, the J gene TRBJ2-7; maybe TRBD1 (6 bases). This CDR3 is built from 14 residues. V dropped 5 bases and J dropped 1 base, with 12 bases sitting between them. Germline V gene lookup returns CDR1 MDHEN and CDR2 SYDVKM. The CDR3 region is CASSPQGASYEQYF. The CDR3 coding sequence is TGTGCCAGCAGTCCACAGGGAGCTTCCTACGAGCAGTACTTC.

Many counts were recorded for this clonotype. CDR3 sequence (DNA): TGTGCCAGCCGTAGCGGGGACGAGCAGTACTTC. Protein product: CASRSGDEQYF. The chain is built from TRBV18 and TRBJ2-7; 8 bases align to TRBD2. The CDR3 consists of 11 residues. CDR1 KGHSH and CDR2 LQKENI come from the germline V gene. Unmatched junction bases numbered 2, after V lost 8 bases and J lost 5 bases.

The genes are TRBV27 and TRBJ2-7, with 12 bases aligning to TRBD2. Germline-derived CDR1 and CDR2 are MNHEY and SMNVEV (reference sequence). With 5 bases clipped from V and 0 bases from J, the junction kept 8 bases outside the gene matches. CDR3 length equals 17 residues. The CDR3 DNA reads as TGTGCCAGCAGTCCTTGGACTAGCGGGATTAGCTCCTACGAGCAGTACTTC. Translated: CASSPWTSGISSYEQYF.

This clonotype was recorded many times. The chain combines TRBV9 with TRBJ2-6, with D unresolved. The V end lost 5 bases, the J end lost 0 bases, and 9 bases lay between the germline ends. Germline CDR1 SGDLS, CDR2 YYNGEE. This CDR3 spans 15 amino acids. In DNA form, the CDR3 reads TGTGCCAGCAGTGAGAAACGCTCTGGGGCCAACGTCCTGACTTTC. Residues: CASSEKRSGANVLTF.

This clonotype was picked up many times. The chain recombines TRBV6-1 with TRBJ1-5; TRBD1 might be the D (6 bases). CDR3 size: 15 residues. V lost 6 bases, J lost 1 base, and 13 bases lay in between. The germline gives CDR1 MNHNS, CDR2 SASEGT. The CDR3 loop reads CASSPEGGSNQPQHF. For the CDR3, the DNA is TGTGCCAGCAGCCCCGAGGGGGGGAGCAATCAGCCCCAGCATTTT.

This clonotype was found many times. This chain joins TRBV11-2 and TRBJ1-1, with D possibly being TRBD1 (5 bases). Germline V lookup: CDR1 SGHAT, CDR2 FQNNGV. CDR3 length: 14 amino acids. The germline V and J ends were trimmed by 3 bases and 4 bases, with 12 bases remaining between them. CDR3 sequence reads: CASSFMQGGTEAFF. The CDR3 DNA sequence: TGTGCCAGCAGCTTTATGCAGGGAGGCACTGAAGCTTTCTTT.

The CDR3 bases are TGCGCCAGCAGCCGGGAGTACTCCTACGAGCAGTACTTC. Protein: CASSREYSYEQYF. The V and J genes are TRBV4-1 and TRBJ2-7; TRBD2 is a possible D gene (5 bases). V lost 4 bases and J 0 bases, leaving 7 bases between the germline ends. The CDR3 totals 13 residues. Germline CDR1 is MGHRA and CDR2 is YSYEKL.

This clonotype came up many times. J is TRBJ1-2 and V is TRBV5-1, with a tentative D call TRBD1 (5 bases). This CDR3 comprises 14 residues. Trimming took off 5 bases at V and 0 bases at J, with 11 bases between the two ends. CDR1 and CDR2 (germline): SGHRS, YFSETQ. The CDR3 DNA is TGCGCCAGCAGTTTCGAGGGGCCTAACTATGGCTACACCTTC. Its translation: CASSFEGPNYGYTF.

This clonotype was counted at least ten times. The V and J genes are TRBV6-1 and TRBJ1-5, with D maybe TRBD1 (6 bases). This CDR3 comprises 14 residues. Trimming stripped 6 bases from V and 1 base from J, with 10 bases between. Germline V gene data show CDR1 as MNHNS and CDR2 as SASEGT. The CDR3 nucleotides read TGTGCCAGCAGAGACGGACAGAGCAATCAGCCCCAGCATTTT. Encoded protein: CASRDGQSNQPQHF.

The table lists this clonotype with a few counts. The rearrangement links TRBV11-2 to TRBJ2-5, with D maybe TRBD2 (5 bases). The CDR3 has 12 amino acids. Germline V CDR1 and CDR2: SGHAT, FQNNGV. V lost 5 bases to trimming and J lost 5 bases, with 9 bases between them. This CDR3 is CASSEGWETQYF. The CDR3 nucleotides are TGTGCCAGCAGCGAGGGATGGGAGACCCAGTACTTC.

In this sample, this clonotype turned up a few times. The chain couples TRBV6-2 or TRBV6-3 to TRBJ1-2; 7 nucleotides agree with TRBD1. V was clipped by 5 bases and J by 5 bases; unmatched bases: 8. The CDR3 contains 14 residues. Germline loops: CDR1 MNHEY, CDR2 SVGEGT. CDR3 loop: CASSGRQGQYGYTF. The CDR3 bases are TGTGCCAGCAGTGGGAGACAGGGTCAATATGGCTACACCTTC.

About this clonotype: A far larger clone is one base from this, pointing to a likely read error. Since the CDR3 does not end with the conserved phenylalanine or tryptophan, this likely comes from a read error. This chain joins TRBV7-9 and TRBJ2-1; possibly TRBD1 for D (5 bases). V dropped 2 bases and J dropped 6 bases, with 11 bases sitting between them. From germline, CDR1 is SEHNR and CDR2 FQNEAQ (reference sequence). This CDR3 spans 14 amino acids. Written as DNA, the CDR3 is TGTGCCAGCAGCTTATTGGCAGGGCCCAATGAGCAGTTCTCC. Amino acids: CASSLLAGPNEQFS.

In this sample, this clonotype turned up many times. Here the CDR3 reads CASRGNSANEKLFF. CDR3 coding DNA: TGTGCCAGCAGGGGTAATTCAGCTAATGAAAAACTGTTTTTT. The rearrangement links TRBV28 to TRBJ1-4; D unclear. Germline CDR1 and CDR2: MDHEN and SYDVKM. This CDR3 is 14 amino acids long. V was shortened by 6 bases and J by 3 bases, with 11 bases between the two germline ends.

This clonotype was observed at least ten times. V usage is TRBV28 and J usage is TRBJ1-1, with D possibly being TRBD1 (5 bases). This CDR3 contains 14 residues. Deletions cut 7 bases from V and 1 base from J, with 13 bases between. In germline, CDR1 is MDHEN, CDR2 SYDVKM. The CDR3 DNA reads TGTGCCAGCACCCAGATCGACAGGAACACTGAAGCTTTCTTT. Its translation: CASTQIDRNTEAFF. The variable domain in full, completed from reference TRBV28 and TRBJ1-1, reads DVKVTQSSRYLVKRTGEKVFLECVQDMDHENMFWYRQDPGLGLRLIYFSYDVKMKEKGDIPEGYSVSREKKERFSLILESASTNQTSMYLCASTQIDRNTEAFFGQGTRLTVV.

This chain links TRBV24-1 with TRBJ1-2, with D unclear. CDR1 and CDR2 (germline): KGHDR, SFDVKD. V was clipped by 5 bases and J by 2 bases, with 11 bases between them. CDR3 length equals 14 residues. Here the CDR3 reads CATSGQLVNYGYTF. As DNA, the CDR3 is TGTGCCACCAGTGGGCAGTTAGTGAACTATGGCTACACCTTC.